The TCR beta chain under discussion was sequenced for a study of T cells in Graves' hyperthyroidism and ophthalmopathy. After removal of 6 bases from V and 5 bases from J, the junction contained 12 bases not matched to a gene. CDR1 is DFQATT and CDR2 is SNEGSKA in the germline V gene (reference sequence). There are 15 residues in the CDR3. This clonotype was observed a few times. Amplified TCR beta CDR3 regions derived from RNA transcripts. First-round RT-PCR targeting the TCR CDR3 was performed with the HTBI primer set. TCRdb independently ran MiXCR on the multiplex PCR reads; one entry per CDR3 protein. The sample yields over 350,000 distinct CDR3 sequences, less than 20% seen once. Pregnant or lactating patients were excluded, as were those with uncontrolled infection or other autoimmune disease.

This sequence originates from a man aged 18 to 29 with Graves' ophthalmopathy. The source material was blood. This sequence joins TRBV20-1 and TRBJ1-4, with 7 bases matching TRBD1. The CDR3 reads CSARRQGWENEKLFF. The CDR3 DNA reads TGCAGTGCCAGGCGACAGGGTTGGGAGAATGAAAAACTGTTTTTT.